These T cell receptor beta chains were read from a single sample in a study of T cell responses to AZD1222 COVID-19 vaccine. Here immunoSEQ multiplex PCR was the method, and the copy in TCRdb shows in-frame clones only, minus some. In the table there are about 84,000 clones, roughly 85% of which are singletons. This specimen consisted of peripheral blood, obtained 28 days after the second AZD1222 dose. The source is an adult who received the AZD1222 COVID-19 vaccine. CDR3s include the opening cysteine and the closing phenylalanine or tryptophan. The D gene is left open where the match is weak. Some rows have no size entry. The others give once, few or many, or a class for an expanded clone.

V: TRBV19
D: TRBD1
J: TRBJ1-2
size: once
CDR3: CASSRGQGVSGYTF
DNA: TGTGCCAGTAGCCGGGGACAGGGCGTTTCTGGCTACACCTTC

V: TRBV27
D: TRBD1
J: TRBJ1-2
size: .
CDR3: CASSPTGQGYGYTF
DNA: TGTGCCAGCAGTCCGACGGGACAGGGGTATGGCTACACCTTC

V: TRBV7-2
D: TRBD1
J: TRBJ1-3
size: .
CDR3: CASSSSQGASGNTIYF
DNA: TGTGCCAGCAGCTCCTCTCAGGGGGCCTCTGGAAACACCATATATTTT

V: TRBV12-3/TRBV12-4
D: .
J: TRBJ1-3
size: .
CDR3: CASYLFSGNTIYF
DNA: TGTGCCAGTTATTTGTTCTCTGGAAACACCATATATTTT

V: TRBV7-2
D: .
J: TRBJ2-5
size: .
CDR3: CASSFRGSQETQYF
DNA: TGTGCCAGCAGCTTCCGGGGCTCCCAAGAGACCCAGTACTTC

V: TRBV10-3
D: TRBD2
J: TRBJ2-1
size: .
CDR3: CAISEGTSGTGEQFF
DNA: TGTGCCATCAGTGAGGGGACTAGCGGGACAGGTGAGCAGTTCTTC

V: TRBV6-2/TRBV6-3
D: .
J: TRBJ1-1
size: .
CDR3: CASSYYRQAIEHTEAFF
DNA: TGTGCCAGCAGTTACTATCGACAGGCAATAGAACACACTGAAGCTTTCTTT

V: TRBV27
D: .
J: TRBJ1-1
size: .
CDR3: CASSLTRGTEAFF
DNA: TGTGCCAGCAGTTTAACGAGGGGAACTGAAGCTTTCTTT

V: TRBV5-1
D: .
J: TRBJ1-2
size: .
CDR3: CASSPDSNYGYTF
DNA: TGCGCCAGCAGCCCGGACTCGAACTATGGCTACACCTTC

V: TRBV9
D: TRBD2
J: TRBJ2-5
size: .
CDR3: CASSSRLAGLRKETQYF
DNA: TGTGCCAGCAGCTCCCGACTAGCGGGGCTACGTAAAGAGACCCAGTACTTC

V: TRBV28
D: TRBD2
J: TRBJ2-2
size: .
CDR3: CASSFPRAGVRTGELFF
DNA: TGTGCCAGCAGTTTTCCTCGGGCGGGAGTCCGAACCGGGGAGCTGTTTTTT

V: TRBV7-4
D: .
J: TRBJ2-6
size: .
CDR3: CAGGQAHSGANVLTF
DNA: TGTGCCGGTGGACAAGCTCACTCTGGGGCCAACGTCCTGACTTTC

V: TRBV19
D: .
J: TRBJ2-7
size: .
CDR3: CASSTGENNREQYF
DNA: TGTGCCAGTAGTACGGGAGAGAACAATCGGGAGCAGTACTTC

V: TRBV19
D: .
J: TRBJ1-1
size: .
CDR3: CASSIQGDTEAFF
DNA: TGTGCCAGTAGTATACAAGGGGACACTGAAGCTTTCTTT

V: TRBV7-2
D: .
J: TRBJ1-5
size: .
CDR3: CASSLDWGPNQPQHF
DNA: TGTGCCAGCAGCTTAGATTGGGGACCGAATCAGCCCCAGCATTTT

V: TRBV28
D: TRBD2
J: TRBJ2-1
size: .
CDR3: CASSTTSGLAAYNEQFF
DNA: TGTGCCAGCAGTACGACCTCGGGACTAGCGGCCTACAATGAGCAGTTCTTC

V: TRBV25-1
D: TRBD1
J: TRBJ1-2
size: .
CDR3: CASSPSQTGFEGYTF
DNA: TGTGCCAGCAGCCCCTCGCAGACAGGGTTCGAGGGCTACACCTTC

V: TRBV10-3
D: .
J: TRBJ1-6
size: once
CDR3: CAISLGQYNSPLHF
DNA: TGTGCCATCAGCTTGGGACAATATAATTCACCCCTCCACTTT

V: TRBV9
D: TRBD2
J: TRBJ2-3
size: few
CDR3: CASSRGGGSTDTQYF
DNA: TGTGCCAGCAGCCGGGGGGGCGGTAGCACAGATACGCAGTATTTT

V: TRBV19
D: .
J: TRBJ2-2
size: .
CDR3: CASRRQPNTGELFF
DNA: TGTGCCAGTCGACGGCAGCCGAACACCGGGGAGCTGTTTTTT

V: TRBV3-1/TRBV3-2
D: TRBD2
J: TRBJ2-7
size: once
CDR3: CASSQEVLAGEAGEQYF
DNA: TGTGCCAGCAGCCAAGAAGTCTTGGCGGGAGAAGCGGGCGAGCAGTACTTC

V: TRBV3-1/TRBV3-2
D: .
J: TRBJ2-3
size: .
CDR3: CASSLWSDTQYF
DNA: TGTGCCAGCAGCCTTTGGTCAGATACGCAGTATTTT

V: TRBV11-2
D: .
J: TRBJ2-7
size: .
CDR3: CASSLVGSSYEQYF
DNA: TGTGCCAGCAGCTTAGTAGGCAGCTCCTACGAGCAGTACTTC

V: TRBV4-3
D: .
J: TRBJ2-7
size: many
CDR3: CASSQEGMGERQYF
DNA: TGCGCCAGCAGCCAAGAAGGTATGGGCGAGCGGCAGTACTTC

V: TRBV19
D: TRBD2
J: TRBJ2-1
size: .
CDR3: CASGSGGAKDNEQFF
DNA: TGTGCCAGTGGATCCGGGGGGGCTAAAGACAATGAGCAGTTCTTC

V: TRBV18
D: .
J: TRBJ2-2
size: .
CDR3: CASSLQGNGELFF
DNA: TGTGCCAGCTCACTTCAGGGAAACGGGGAGCTGTTTTTT

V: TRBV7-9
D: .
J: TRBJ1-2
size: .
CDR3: CASSSGTAGANLYGYTF
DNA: TGTGCCAGCAGCTCTGGTACGGCAGGGGCTAATCTATATGGCTACACCTTC

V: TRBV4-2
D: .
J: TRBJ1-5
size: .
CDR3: CASSQDLGGGNQPQHF
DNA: TGTGCCAGCAGCCAAGATCTGGGGGGGGGCAATCAGCCCCAGCATTTC

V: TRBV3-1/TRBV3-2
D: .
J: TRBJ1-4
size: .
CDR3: CASSQEALSGGLFF
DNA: TGTGCCAGCAGCCAAGAGGCCCTGAGTGGTGGACTGTTTTTT

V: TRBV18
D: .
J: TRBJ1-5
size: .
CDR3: CASSPTTGHQPQHF
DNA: TGTGCCAGCTCACCAACGACAGGCCATCAGCCCCAGCATTTT

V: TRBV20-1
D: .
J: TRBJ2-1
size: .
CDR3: CSARASTATYNEQFF
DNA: TGCAGTGCTCGTGCTAGTACCGCGACCTACAATGAGCAGTTCTTC

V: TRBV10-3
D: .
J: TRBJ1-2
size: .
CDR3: CASAGTLIDGYTF
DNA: TGTGCCAGCGCGGGGACACTTATCGATGGCTACACCTTC

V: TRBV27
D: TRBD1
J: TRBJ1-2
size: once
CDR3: CASGTGDAGYGYTF
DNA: TGTGCCAGCGGTACAGGGGACGCAGGCTATGGCTACACCTTC

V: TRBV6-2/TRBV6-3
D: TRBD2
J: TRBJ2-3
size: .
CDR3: CASSRAGGRADTQYF
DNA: TGTGCCAGCAGTCGAGCGGGAGGTAGGGCAGATACGCAGTATTTT

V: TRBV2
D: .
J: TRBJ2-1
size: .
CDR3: CASIGIDSYNEQFF
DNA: TGTGCCAGCATTGGAATTGACTCCTACAATGAGCAGTTCTTC

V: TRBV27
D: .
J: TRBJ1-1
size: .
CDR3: CASSSFDGAFF
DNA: TGTGCCAGCAGTTCCTTCGATGGGGCTTTCTTT

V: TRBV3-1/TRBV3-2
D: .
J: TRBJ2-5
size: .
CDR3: CASSGTVGETQYF
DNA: TGTGCCAGCAGCGGGACGGTCGGGGAGACCCAGTACTTC

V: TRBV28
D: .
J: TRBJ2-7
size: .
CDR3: CASRAPVAHEQYF
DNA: TGTGCCAGCAGGGCCCCAGTGGCCCACGAGCAGTACTTC

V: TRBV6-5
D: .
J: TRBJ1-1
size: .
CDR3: CASSYSAGSEAFF
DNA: TGTGCCAGCAGTTACAGTGCCGGCTCTGAAGCTTTCTTT

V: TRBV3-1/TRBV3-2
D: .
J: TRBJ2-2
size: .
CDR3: CASSQVGEVGELFF
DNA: TGTGCCAGCAGCCAAGTGGGAGAGGTCGGGGAGCTGTTTTTT

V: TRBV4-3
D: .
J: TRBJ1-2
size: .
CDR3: CASSQESPGNYGYTF
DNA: TGCGCCAGCAGCCAAGAATCTCCAGGGAACTATGGCTACACCTTC

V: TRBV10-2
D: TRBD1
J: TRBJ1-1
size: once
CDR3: CASWGQLNTEAFF
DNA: TGCGCCAGCTGGGGACAGTTGAACACTGAAGCTTTCTTT

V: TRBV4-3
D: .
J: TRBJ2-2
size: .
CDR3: CASSQDWASYGTGELFF
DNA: TGCGCCAGCAGCCAAGATTGGGCTTCGTACGGAACCGGGGAGCTGTTTTTT

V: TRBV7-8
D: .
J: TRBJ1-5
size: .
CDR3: CASSSNNQPQHF
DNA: TGTGCCAGCAGCTCTAATAATCAGCCCCAGCATTTT

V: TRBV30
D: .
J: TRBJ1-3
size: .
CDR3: CAWSRGGSSGNTIYF
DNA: TGTGCCTGGAGCCGGGGGGGAAGCTCTGGAAACACCATATATTTT

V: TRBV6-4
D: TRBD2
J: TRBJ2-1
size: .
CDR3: CASSEGHGGNEQFF
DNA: TGTGCCAGCAGTGAGGGCCACGGGGGGAATGAGCAGTTCTTC

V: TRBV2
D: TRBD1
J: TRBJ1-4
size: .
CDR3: CASTATGFNEKLFF
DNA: TGTGCCAGCACCGCGACAGGGTTTAATGAAAAACTGTTTTTT

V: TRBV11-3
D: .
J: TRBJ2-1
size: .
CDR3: CASSPIGSIDEQFF
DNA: TGTGCCAGCAGCCCCATAGGGTCTATCGATGAGCAGTTCTTC

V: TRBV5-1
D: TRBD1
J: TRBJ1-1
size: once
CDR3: CASSLSGQGNTEAFF
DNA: TGCGCCAGCAGCTTATCGGGACAGGGGAACACTGAAGCTTTCTTT

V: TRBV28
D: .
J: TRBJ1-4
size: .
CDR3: CASSLVGGRELFF
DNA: TGTGCCAGCAGTTTAGTCGGAGGGAGGGAACTGTTTTTT

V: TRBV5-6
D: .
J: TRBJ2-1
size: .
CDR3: CASSLRAREQFF
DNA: TGTGCCAGCAGCTTAAGAGCCCGGGAGCAGTTCTTC

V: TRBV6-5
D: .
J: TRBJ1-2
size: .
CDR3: CASSSKGNGYTF
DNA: TGTGCCAGCAGTTCGAAGGGGAATGGCTACACCTTC

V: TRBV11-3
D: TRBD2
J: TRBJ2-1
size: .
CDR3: CASSPRIAGYNEQFF
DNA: TGTGCCAGCAGCCCCCGAATAGCGGGATACAATGAGCAGTTCTTC

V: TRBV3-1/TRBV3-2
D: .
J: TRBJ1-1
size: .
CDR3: CASSQLGGDTEAFF
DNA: TGTGCCAGCAGCCAACTAGGAGGAGACACTGAAGCTTTCTTT

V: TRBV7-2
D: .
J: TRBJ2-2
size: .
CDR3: CASSLRRAGKSGELFF
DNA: TGTGCCAGCAGCTTACGGAGAGCGGGCAAATCCGGGGAGCTGTTTTTT

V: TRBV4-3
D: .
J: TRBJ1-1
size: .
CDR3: CASSQELRQNTEAFF
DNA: TGCGCCAGCAGCCAAGAACTCCGACAGAACACTGAAGCTTTCTTT

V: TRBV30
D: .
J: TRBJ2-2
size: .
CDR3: CAWSVGVGTGELFF
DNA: TGTGCCTGGAGTGTTGGGGTGGGCACCGGGGAGCTGTTTTTT

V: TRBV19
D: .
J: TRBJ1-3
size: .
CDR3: CASTIGDSNGNTIYF
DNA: TGTGCCAGTACCATTGGGGACTCCAATGGAAACACCATATATTTT

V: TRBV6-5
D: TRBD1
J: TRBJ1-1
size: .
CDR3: CASSYAAGGSEAFF
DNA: TGTGCCAGCAGTTACGCCGCAGGGGGTTCTGAAGCTTTCTTT

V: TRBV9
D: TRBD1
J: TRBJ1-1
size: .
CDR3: CASSVGSGGLNTEAFF
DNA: TGTGCCAGCAGCGTAGGATCAGGGGGCTTGAACACTGAAGCTTTCTTT